The 9 T cell receptor beta chains reported below all come from one sample, sequenced in a study of CD4+ T cells in melanoma. The repertoire was sequenced with immunoSEQ multiplex PCR; TCRdb's copy has only in-frame clones and lacks some. The sample has roughly 13,000 clones, around three quarters seen once. Material: cells from a culture (not recorded whether cultured in vitro). These receptors all stem from a human donor with melanoma.

The V and J genes are TRBV6-5 and TRBJ2-7; D remains ambiguous. V gave up 7 bases and J gave up 6 bases, with 16 bases separating them. This CDR3 has 13 residues. Germline-derived CDR1 and CDR2 are MNHEY and SVGAGI. DNA of the CDR3: TGTGCCAGCACTCCCCCCGGAATCCGCGAGCAGTACTTC. It translates to CASTPPGIREQYF.

The genes are TRBV18 and TRBJ1-1, with D possibly matching TRBD1 (5 bases). The germline V and J ends were trimmed by 0 bases and 0 bases, with 11 bases remaining between them. The CDR3 length is 16 residues. Per the germline V gene, CDR1 is KGHSH and CDR2 is LQKENI. The CDR3 spells CASSPPEAGMNTEAFF. For the CDR3, the DNA is TGTGCCAGCTCACCACCGGAGGCAGGGATGAACACTGAAGCTTTCTTT.

The gene calls are TRBV6-5 and TRBJ2-2; D is unresolved. The CDR3 runs to 15 residues. Germline V gives CDR1 MNHEY, CDR2 SVGAGI. V was pared by 1 base and J by 5 bases, with 11 bases between. The CDR3 spells CASSYFRRSTGELFF. CDR3 DNA sequence: TGTGCCAGCAGTTACTTCCGACGTTCGACCGGGGAGCTGTTTTTT.

This chain joins TRBV5-1 and TRBJ2-5; a weak D match, TRBD1 (6 bases). The CDR3 is 14 amino acids. Germline-derived CDR1 and CDR2 are SGHRS and YFSETQ. V was shortened by 0 bases and J by 4 bases, with 10 bases between the two germline ends. CDR3 nucleotides: TGCGCCAGCAGCTTGGTCCCCAGGGGAGAGACCCAGTACTTC. It is translated as CASSLVPRGETQYF.

V gene TRBV6-6 combines with J gene TRBJ1-2; 7 bases align to TRBD1. Losses at the gene ends were 4 bases for V and 0 bases for J; bases not matched to a gene: 8. The CDR3 has 16 residues. Germline CDR1 is MNHNY and CDR2 is SVGAGI (reference sequence). This CDR3 is CASSSPTGTTNYGYTF. In DNA form, the CDR3 reads TGTGCCAGCAGTTCTCCGACAGGGACAACTAACTATGGCTACACCTTC.

The chain couples TRBV5-4 to TRBJ1-6; D is perhaps TRBD1 (6 bases). The CDR3 runs to 14 residues. The V gene lost 5 bases and the J gene lost 7 bases, with 13 bases spanning the gap. Germline CDR1 reads SGHNT; CDR2 reads YYREEE (reference sequence). Written as DNA, the CDR3 is TGTGCCAGCAGTAAAGAGCAGGGGAATTCACCCCTCCACTTT. It yields the protein CASSKEQGNSPLHF.

This clone has a single count. The rearrangement joins TRBV13 to TRBJ2-7, with a tentative D call TRBD1 (5 bases). The CDR3 has 14 residues. Trimming removed 1 base from V and 1 base from J, with 8 bases in between. Germline V CDR1 and CDR2: PRHDT, FYEKMQ (reference sequence). The CDR3 here is CASSLDRSSYEQYF. As DNA, the CDR3 is TGTGCCAGCAGCTTAGACAGGTCATCCTACGAGCAGTACTTC.

This rearrangement joins TRBV19 to TRBJ1-6; D is unresolved. CDR1 and CDR2 from the germline V gene are LNHDA and SQIVND (reference sequence). V was pared by 5 bases and J by 7 bases, with 15 bases between. The CDR3 runs to 15 residues. The CDR3, as DNA: TGTGCCAGTAGTGTCTCCGGAGTCCTGAATTCACCCCTCCACTTT. Translation: CASSVSGVLNSPLHF.

The chain recombines TRBV5-8 with TRBJ2-2; possible D gene TRBD1, 6 bases. With 4 bases removed from V and 11 bases from J, the gap between germline ends came to 18 bases. Germline loops: CDR1 SGHTS, CDR2 YDEGEE. This CDR3 spans 14 amino acids. The DNA of the CDR3 is TGTGCCAGCAGCAGGTGGGACACGAGTCGAGAGCTGTTTTTT. It encodes CASSRWDTSRELFF.